The rows below give T cell receptor beta chains drawn from one sample of a study of cytomegalovirus exposure and HLA in healthy donors. Method: immunoSEQ multiplex PCR; TCRdb's copy keeps in-frame clones and lacks some. The profile shows 100,000 to 150,000 clones, 72% of them singletons. Sequencing input: PBMCs. The receptors come from a man younger than 45 in good health and CMV-seronegative. Each CDR3 is given with its conserved first and last residue. Fields, in order: V gene, clone size, D gene, J gene, CDR3 length, CDR3 protein, CDR3 DNA. D genes are given only for firm matches. The listing skips clone size in some rows; elsewhere it reads once, few, many or a size class.

v_gene: TRBV9; abundance: .; d_gene: .; j_gene: TRBJ1-1; len: 15; CDR3aa: CASSPLAGGVTEAFF; CDR3nt: TGTGCCAGCAGCCCACTGGCGGGAGGGGTCACTGAAGCTTTCTTT
v_gene: TRBV27; abundance: few; d_gene: TRBD1; j_gene: TRBJ2-7; len: 14; CDR3aa: CASSWVQGSYEQYF; CDR3nt: TGTGCCAGCAGTTGGGTACAGGGGAGCTACGAGCAGTACTTC
v_gene: TRBV7-2; abundance: .; d_gene: .; j_gene: TRBJ2-7; len: 14; CDR3aa: CASSLGGTDYEQYF; CDR3nt: TGTGCCAGCAGCTTAGGGGGCACAGACTACGAGCAGTACTTC
v_gene: TRBV19; abundance: .; d_gene: TRBD1; j_gene: TRBJ2-5; len: 16; CDR3aa: CASSIEGSGGQETQYF; CDR3nt: TGTGCCAGTAGTATAGAAGGCTCAGGGGGCCAAGAGACCCAGTACTTC
v_gene: TRBV9; abundance: once; d_gene: TRBD1; j_gene: TRBJ2-2; len: 16; CDR3aa: CASSVSGTGRTGELFF; CDR3nt: TGTGCCAGCAGCGTGTCCGGGACAGGGAGAACCGGGGAGCTGTTTTTT
v_gene: TRBV4-1; abundance: few; d_gene: TRBD2; j_gene: TRBJ2-1; len: 16; CDR3aa: CASSQAISGGDNEQFF; CDR3nt: TGCGCCAGCAGCCAAGCTATCAGCGGGGGGGACAATGAGCAGTTCTTC
v_gene: TRBV9; abundance: few; d_gene: TRBD1; j_gene: TRBJ1-3; len: 15; CDR3aa: CASSRSGTGGDTIYF; CDR3nt: TGTGCCAGCAGCCGTTCTGGGACAGGGGGGGACACCATATATTTT
v_gene: TRBV7-9; abundance: .; d_gene: TRBD1; j_gene: TRBJ1-2; len: 16; CDR3aa: CASSLGEDRVNYGYTF; CDR3nt: TGTGCCAGCAGCTTAGGGGAGGACAGGGTTAACTATGGCTACACCTTC
v_gene: TRBV4-3; abundance: .; d_gene: .; j_gene: TRBJ1-4; len: 17; CDR3aa: CASSQDPRVVGGEKLFF; CDR3nt: TGCGCCAGCAGCCAAGATCCTCGGGTAGTCGGGGGTGAAAAACTGTTTTTT
v_gene: TRBV6-1; abundance: few; d_gene: .; j_gene: TRBJ1-2; len: 15; CDR3aa: CASSASKTGYEGYTF; CDR3nt: TGTGCCAGCAGTGCTTCGAAGACAGGTTATGAAGGCTACACCTTC
v_gene: TRBV27; abundance: .; d_gene: TRBD2; j_gene: TRBJ2-5; len: 14; CDR3aa: CASSPSGGGETQYF; CDR3nt: TGTGCCAGCAGTCCCAGCGGGGGTGGGGAGACCCAGTACTTC
v_gene: TRBV19; abundance: .; d_gene: .; j_gene: TRBJ1-5; len: 14; CDR3aa: CASSIYFSNQPQHF; CDR3nt: TGTGCCAGTAGTATATACTTTAGCAATCAGCCCCAGCATTTT
v_gene: TRBV13; abundance: .; d_gene: .; j_gene: TRBJ1-1; len: 13; CDR3aa: CASSPDTNTEAFF; CDR3nt: TGTGCCAGCAGCCCAGACACGAACACTGAAGCTTTCTTT
v_gene: TRBV7-9; abundance: .; d_gene: .; j_gene: TRBJ1-1; len: 11; CDR3aa: CSSSLGDTPFF; CDR3nt: TGTTCCAGCAGCTTAGGGGACACACCTTTCTTT
v_gene: TRBV6-1; abundance: .; d_gene: .; j_gene: TRBJ2-3; len: 15; CDR3aa: CASSDWRGGTDTQYF; CDR3nt: TGTGCCAGCAGTGATTGGCGGGGTGGCACAGATACGCAGTATTTT
v_gene: TRBV7-9; abundance: few; d_gene: TRBD2; j_gene: TRBJ2-1; len: 15; CDR3aa: CASSWTSGGFNEQFF; CDR3nt: TGTGCCAGCAGCTGGACTAGCGGGGGCTTCAATGAGCAGTTCTTC
v_gene: TRBV9; abundance: .; d_gene: TRBD1; j_gene: TRBJ1-2; len: 15; CDR3aa: CASSVGSGTDYGYTF; CDR3nt: TGTGCCAGCAGCGTAGGGTCAGGGACAGACTATGGCTACACCTTC
v_gene: TRBV19; abundance: .; d_gene: TRBD1; j_gene: TRBJ2-4; len: 13; CDR3aa: CASNRGESNIQYF; CDR3nt: TGTGCCAGTAACAGGGGGGAGTCTAACATTCAGTACTTC
v_gene: TRBV5-1; abundance: .; d_gene: .; j_gene: TRBJ1-6; len: 14; CDR3aa: CASSPGEGDSPLHF; CDR3nt: TGCGCCAGCAGCCCGGGGGAGGGTGATTCACCCCTCCACTTT
v_gene: TRBV7-6; abundance: .; d_gene: .; j_gene: TRBJ2-7; len: 15; CDR3aa: CASSLARGGGYEQYF; CDR3nt: TGTGCCAGCAGCTTAGCAAGGGGGGGAGGCTACGAGCAGTACTTC
v_gene: TRBV2; abundance: .; d_gene: .; j_gene: TRBJ1-2; len: 14; CDR3aa: CASSEVAGRHGYTF; CDR3nt: TGTGCCAGCAGTGAAGTGGCAGGGAGGCATGGCTACACCTTC
v_gene: TRBV4-3; abundance: .; d_gene: .; j_gene: TRBJ2-7; len: 14; CDR3aa: CASSPRGRSYEQYF; CDR3nt: TGCGCCAGCAGCCCTCGGGGGAGGTCCTACGAGCAGTACTTC
v_gene: TRBV27; abundance: .; d_gene: TRBD1; j_gene: TRBJ2-3; len: 15; CDR3aa: CASGSPGQGSDTQYF; CDR3nt: TGTGCCAGCGGATCCCCAGGACAGGGTTCAGATACGCAGTATTTT
v_gene: TRBV4-1; abundance: few; d_gene: .; j_gene: TRBJ1-5; len: 16; CDR3aa: CASSPVVGNWVQPQHF; CDR3nt: TGCGCCAGCAGCCCCGTGGTCGGGAATTGGGTCCAGCCCCAGCATTTT
v_gene: TRBV28; abundance: .; d_gene: .; j_gene: TRBJ1-5; len: 18; CDR3aa: CASSLISYSRHSNQPQHF; CDR3nt: TGTGCCAGCAGTTTAATCTCGTACAGTCGGCATAGCAATCAGCCCCAGCATTTT
v_gene: TRBV29-1; abundance: .; d_gene: .; j_gene: TRBJ1-1; len: 14; CDR3aa: CSVEVPGMDTEAFF; CDR3nt: TGCAGCGTTGAAGTCCCGGGAATGGACACTGAAGCTTTCTTT
v_gene: TRBV25-1; abundance: .; d_gene: .; j_gene: TRBJ1-1; len: 13; CDR3aa: CASSSGVNTEAFF; CDR3nt: TGTGCCAGCAGTTCGGGGGTGAACACTGAAGCTTTCTTT
v_gene: TRBV11-2; abundance: .; d_gene: TRBD1; j_gene: TRBJ2-7; len: 19; CDR3aa: CASSLDLAGDRLLRHEQYF; CDR3nt: TGTGCCAGCAGCTTAGATCTTGCCGGGGACAGGTTATTGAGGCACGAGCAGTACTTC
v_gene: TRBV2; abundance: .; d_gene: .; j_gene: TRBJ1-4; len: 17; CDR3aa: CASSETGGGGPNEKLFF; CDR3nt: TGTGCCAGCAGTGAGACGGGGGGTGGGGGGCCAAATGAAAAACTGTTTTTT
v_gene: TRBV28; abundance: .; d_gene: TRBD2; j_gene: TRBJ2-7; len: 17; CDR3aa: CASSLVTQRGPSYEQYF; CDR3nt: TGTGCCAGCAGTTTAGTTACCCAGCGGGGGCCTTCCTACGAGCAGTACTTC
v_gene: TRBV10-3; abundance: .; d_gene: .; j_gene: TRBJ2-7; len: 18; CDR3aa: CAISESKMGASRRYEQYF; CDR3nt: TGTGCCATCAGTGAGTCGAAAATGGGGGCAAGCAGGAGATACGAGCAGTACTTC
v_gene: TRBV4-3; abundance: .; d_gene: .; j_gene: TRBJ1-3; len: 15; CDR3aa: CASSRTQGVGNTIYF; CDR3nt: TGCGCCAGCAGCCGGACCCAGGGTGTCGGAAACACCATATATTTT
v_gene: TRBV12-5; abundance: .; d_gene: TRBD1; j_gene: TRBJ1-2; len: 17; CDR3aa: CASGPAGTGLTDYGYTF; CDR3nt: TGTGCTAGTGGTCCAGCGGGGACAGGGCTAACGGACTATGGCTACACCTTC
v_gene: TRBV27; abundance: .; d_gene: .; j_gene: TRBJ2-7; len: 13; CDR3aa: CASSLVGAHEQYF; CDR3nt: TGTGCCAGCAGTTTGGTAGGGGCCCACGAGCAGTACTTC
v_gene: TRBV14; abundance: .; d_gene: TRBD1; j_gene: TRBJ1-1; len: 17; CDR3aa: CASSQAQGAVMNTEAFF; CDR3nt: TGTGCCAGCAGCCAAGCACAGGGGGCGGTGATGAACACTGAAGCTTTCTTT
v_gene: TRBV6-1; abundance: .; d_gene: TRBD1; j_gene: TRBJ2-3; len: 14; CDR3aa: CASSEDRGPDTQYF; CDR3nt: TGTGCCAGCAGTGAAGACAGGGGGCCAGATACGCAGTATTTT
v_gene: TRBV4-1; abundance: .; d_gene: .; j_gene: TRBJ1-2; len: 12; CDR3aa: CASSTSNYGYTF; CDR3nt: TGCGCCAGCAGCACTAGTAACTATGGCTACACCTTC
v_gene: TRBV30; abundance: .; d_gene: .; j_gene: TRBJ1-3; len: 13; CDR3aa: CALEKTGGNTIYF; CDR3nt: TGTGCCTTAGAAAAAACCGGGGGGAACACCATATATTTT
v_gene: TRBV6-4; abundance: few; d_gene: TRBD2; j_gene: TRBJ2-1; len: 16; CDR3aa: CASSEGTSGGADEQFF; CDR3nt: TGTGCCAGCAGTGAAGGGACTAGCGGGGGAGCAGATGAGCAGTTCTTC
v_gene: TRBV4-1; abundance: .; d_gene: .; j_gene: TRBJ2-1; len: 19; CDR3aa: CASSQGGRGGRSSYNEQFF; CDR3nt: TGCGCCAGCAGCCAAGGGGGAAGAGGAGGCAGGAGCTCCTACAATGAGCAGTTCTTC
v_gene: TRBV30; abundance: .; d_gene: .; j_gene: TRBJ1-3; len: 14; CDR3aa: CAWSLRVAGNTIYF; CDR3nt: TGTGCCTGGAGCCTCAGGGTGGCTGGAAACACCATATATTTT
v_gene: TRBV12-5; abundance: once; d_gene: .; j_gene: TRBJ2-1; len: 16; CDR3aa: CASDYPGGDILNEQFF; CDR3nt: TGTGCTAGTGACTACCCCGGGGGTGACATTCTCAATGAGCAGTTCTTC
v_gene: TRBV6-1; abundance: .; d_gene: .; j_gene: TRBJ2-7; len: 12; CDR3aa: CASMRGTYEQYF; CDR3nt: TGTGCCAGCATGCGGGGAACCTACGAGCAGTACTTC
v_gene: TRBV4-2; abundance: few; d_gene: .; j_gene: TRBJ1-1; len: 13; CDR3aa: CASSQVGDTEAFF; CDR3nt: TGTGCCAGCAGCCAAGTAGGGGACACTGAAGCTTTCTTT